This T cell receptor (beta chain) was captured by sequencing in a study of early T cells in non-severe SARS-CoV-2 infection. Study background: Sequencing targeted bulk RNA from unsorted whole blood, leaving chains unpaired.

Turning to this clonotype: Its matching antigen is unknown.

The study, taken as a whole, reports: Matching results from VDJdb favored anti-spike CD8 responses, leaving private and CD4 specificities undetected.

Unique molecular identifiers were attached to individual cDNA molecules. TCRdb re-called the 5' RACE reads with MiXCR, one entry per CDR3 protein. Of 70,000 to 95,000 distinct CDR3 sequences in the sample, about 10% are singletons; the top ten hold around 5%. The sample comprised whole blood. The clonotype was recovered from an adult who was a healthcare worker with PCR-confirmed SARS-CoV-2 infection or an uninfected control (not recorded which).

This chain's CDR3 is CASSQDVRQNYGYTF. In DNA, the CDR3 is TGTGCCAGCAGCCAAGATGTGCGGCAGAACTATGGCTACACCTTC. The chain links TRBV4-2 to TRBJ1-2; unclear D gene. The CDR3 is made up of 15 amino acids. Trimming took off 0 bases at V and 2 bases at J, with 10 bases between the two ends. Germline CDR1 reads LGHNA; CDR2 reads YNFKEQ.